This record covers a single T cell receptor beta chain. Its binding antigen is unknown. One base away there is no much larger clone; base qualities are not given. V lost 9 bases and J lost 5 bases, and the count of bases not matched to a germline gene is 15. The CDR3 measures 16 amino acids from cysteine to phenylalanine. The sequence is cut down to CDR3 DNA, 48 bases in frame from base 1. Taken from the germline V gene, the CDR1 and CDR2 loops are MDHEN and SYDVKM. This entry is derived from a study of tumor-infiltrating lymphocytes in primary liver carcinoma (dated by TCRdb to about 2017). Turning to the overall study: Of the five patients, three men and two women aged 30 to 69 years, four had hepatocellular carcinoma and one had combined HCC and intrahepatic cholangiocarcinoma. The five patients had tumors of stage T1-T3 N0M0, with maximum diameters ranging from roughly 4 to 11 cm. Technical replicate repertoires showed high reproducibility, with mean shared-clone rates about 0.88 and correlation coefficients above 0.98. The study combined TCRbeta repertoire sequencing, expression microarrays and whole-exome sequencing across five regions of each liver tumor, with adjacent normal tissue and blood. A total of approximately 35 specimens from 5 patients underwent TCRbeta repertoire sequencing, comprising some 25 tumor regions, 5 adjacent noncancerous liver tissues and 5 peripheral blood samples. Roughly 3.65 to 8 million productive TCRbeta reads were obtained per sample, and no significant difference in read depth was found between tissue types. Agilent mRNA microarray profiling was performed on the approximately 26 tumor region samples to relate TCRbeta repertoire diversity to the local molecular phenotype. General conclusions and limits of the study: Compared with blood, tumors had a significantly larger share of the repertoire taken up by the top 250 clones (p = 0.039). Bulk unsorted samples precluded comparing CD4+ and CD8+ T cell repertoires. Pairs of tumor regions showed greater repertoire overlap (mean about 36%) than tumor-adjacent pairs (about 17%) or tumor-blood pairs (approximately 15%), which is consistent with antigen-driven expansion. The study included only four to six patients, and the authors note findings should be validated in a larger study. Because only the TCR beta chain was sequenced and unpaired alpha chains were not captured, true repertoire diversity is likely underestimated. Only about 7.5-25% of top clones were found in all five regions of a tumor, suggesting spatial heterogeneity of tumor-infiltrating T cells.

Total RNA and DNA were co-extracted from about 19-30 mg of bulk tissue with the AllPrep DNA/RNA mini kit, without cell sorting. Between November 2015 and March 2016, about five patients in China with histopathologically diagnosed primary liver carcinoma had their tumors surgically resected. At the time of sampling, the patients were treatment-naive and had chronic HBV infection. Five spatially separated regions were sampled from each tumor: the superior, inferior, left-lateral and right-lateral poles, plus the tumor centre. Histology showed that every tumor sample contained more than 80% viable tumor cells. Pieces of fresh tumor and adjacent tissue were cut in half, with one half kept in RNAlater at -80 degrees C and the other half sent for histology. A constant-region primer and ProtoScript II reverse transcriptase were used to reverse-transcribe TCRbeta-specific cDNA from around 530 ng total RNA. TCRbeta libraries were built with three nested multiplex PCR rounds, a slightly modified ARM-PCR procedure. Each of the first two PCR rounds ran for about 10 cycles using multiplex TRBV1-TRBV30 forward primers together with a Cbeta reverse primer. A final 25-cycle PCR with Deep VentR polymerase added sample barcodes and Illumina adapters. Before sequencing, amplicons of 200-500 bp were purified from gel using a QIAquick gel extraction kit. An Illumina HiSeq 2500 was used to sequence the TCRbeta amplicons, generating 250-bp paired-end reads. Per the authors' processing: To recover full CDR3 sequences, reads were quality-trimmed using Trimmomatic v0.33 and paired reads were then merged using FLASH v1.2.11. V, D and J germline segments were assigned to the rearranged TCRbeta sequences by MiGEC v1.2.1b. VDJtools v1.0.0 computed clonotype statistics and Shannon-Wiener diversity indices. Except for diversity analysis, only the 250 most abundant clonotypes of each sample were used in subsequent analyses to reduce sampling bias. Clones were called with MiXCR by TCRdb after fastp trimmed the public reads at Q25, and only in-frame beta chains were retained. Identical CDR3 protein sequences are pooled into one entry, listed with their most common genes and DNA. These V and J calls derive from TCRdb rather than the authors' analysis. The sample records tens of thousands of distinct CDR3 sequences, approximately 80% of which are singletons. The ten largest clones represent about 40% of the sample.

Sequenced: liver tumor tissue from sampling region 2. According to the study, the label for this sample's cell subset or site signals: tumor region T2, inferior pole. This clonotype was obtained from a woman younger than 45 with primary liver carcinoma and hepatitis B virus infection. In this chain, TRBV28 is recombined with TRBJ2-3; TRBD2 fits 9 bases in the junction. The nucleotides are TGTGCCAGTAGAACCGGGGCGGGAGGGCCGATAGATACGCAGTATTTT. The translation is CASRTGAGGPIDTQYF.